This entry describes one TCR beta chain. The protocol was immunoSEQ multiplex PCR, while the TCRdb copy is restricted to in-frame clones and leaves out a portion. The sample has fewer than 65,000 clones, approximately 92% seen once. The data are from a study of cytomegalovirus exposure and HLA in healthy donors. The sequence derives from a young woman in good health and CMV-seronegative. The sequenced sample consisted of PBMCs.

This CDR3 reads CASSLVAGMSDTQYF. The CDR3 bases are TGCGCCAGCAGCCTGGTAGCGGGGATGTCAGATACGCAGTATTTT. The gene calls are TRBV5-1 and TRBJ2-3; 8 bases align to TRBD2. The CDR3 spans 15 residues. The V gene end was trimmed by 4 bases and the J gene end by 4 bases; junction bases not matched to a gene: 8. Germline assignment: CDR1 SGHRS and CDR2 YFSETQ.